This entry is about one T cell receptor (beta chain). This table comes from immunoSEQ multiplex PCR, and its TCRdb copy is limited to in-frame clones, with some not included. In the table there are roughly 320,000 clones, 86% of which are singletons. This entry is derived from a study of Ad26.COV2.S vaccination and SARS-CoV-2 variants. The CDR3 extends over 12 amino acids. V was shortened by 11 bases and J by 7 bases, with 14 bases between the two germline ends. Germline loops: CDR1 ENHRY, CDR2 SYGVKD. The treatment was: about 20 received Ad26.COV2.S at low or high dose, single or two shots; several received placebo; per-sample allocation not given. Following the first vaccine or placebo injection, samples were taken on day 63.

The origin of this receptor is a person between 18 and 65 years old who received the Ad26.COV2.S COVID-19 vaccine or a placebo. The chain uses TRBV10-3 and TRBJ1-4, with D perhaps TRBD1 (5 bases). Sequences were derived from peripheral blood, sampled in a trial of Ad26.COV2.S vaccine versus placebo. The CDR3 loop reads CALGTEGEKLFF. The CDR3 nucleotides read TGTGCCCTGGGGACGGAAGGTGAAAAACTGTTTTTT.